This passage covers 17 T cell receptor beta chains from one sample sequenced in a study of T cells in Graves' hyperthyroidism and ophthalmopathy. RNA transcripts gave rise to amplified TCR beta CDR3 regions. The TCR CDR3 was amplified in a first-round RT-PCR using the HTBI primer set. TCRdb independently ran MiXCR on the multiplex PCR reads; one entry per CDR3 protein. The sample yields around 660,000 distinct CDR3 sequences, nearly 45% seen once. The sample comprised peripheral blood or thyroid tissue (not recorded which). The receptors originated from an adult man with Graves' disease, either hyperthyroidism or ophthalmopathy (not recorded which).

As for this clonotype: A single base separates this from a much larger clone, so it may be a read error. The chain has TRBV7-7 and TRBJ2-5, with a tentative D call TRBD2 (6 bases). There are 14 residues in the CDR3. Per the germline V gene, CDR1 is SSHAT and CDR2 is FNYEAQ (reference sequence). Written as DNA, the CDR3 is TGTGCCACCAGCGACGCGGGAAGGCAAGGGACCCAGTACTTC. Protein: CATSDAGRQGTQYF.

The chain recombines TRBV19 with TRBJ2-7, with a weak D call TRBD2 (5 bases). The CDR3 runs to 14 residues. Germline CDR1 and CDR2: LNHDA and SQIVND (reference sequence). Between the trimmed V and J ends, which lost 6 bases and 6 bases, there was a span of 18 bases. The CDR3 spells CASSNKRGGSEQYF. DNA of the CDR3: TGTGCCAGTAGCAACAAACGCGGAGGTTCCGAGCAGTACTTC. Full variable domain (missing parts from reference TRBV19 and TRBJ2-7): DGGITQSPKYLFRKEGQNVTLSCEQNLNHDAMYWYRQDPGQGLRLIYYSQIVNDFQKGDIAEGYSVSREKKESFPLTVTSAQKNPTAFYLCASSNKRGGSEQYFGPGTRLTVT.

Regarding this clonotype: This sequence may be a read error, since a much larger clone differs from it by one base. V usage is TRBV7-9 and J usage is TRBJ1-3, with D unresolved. The V end was cut by 4 bases, the J end by 6 bases, with 7 bases between. CDR3 length equals 12 residues. Per the germline V gene, CDR1 is SEHNR and CDR2 is FQNEAQ (reference sequence). CDR3 sequence: CASSSDINTIYF. CDR3 DNA: TGTGCCAGCAGCTCAGACATAAACACCATATATTTT.

Many counts were recorded for this clonotype. The chain is built from TRBV10-3 and TRBJ1-2, with D perhaps matching TRBD1 (6 bases). The CDR3 runs 12 residues. Trimming cost V 8 bases and J 10 bases, with 17 bases left between them. The V gene's germline CDR1 is ENHRY and CDR2 SYGVKD. The CDR3 sequence: CAIARGSIDYTF. The DNA of the CDR3 is TGTGCCATCGCCAGGGGCTCAATCGACTACACCTTC.

About this clonotype: A much larger clone is a single base away; this may be a read error. The conserved final phenylalanine or tryptophan is absent from the CDR3, which likely points to a read error. The chain couples TRBV2 to TRBJ1-2; D is undetermined. The CDR3 has 14 residues. Germline CDR1 and CDR2: SNHLY and FYNNEI. V lost 4 bases, J lost 4 bases, and 13 bases lay in between. The CDR3 region is CASSGLPRAYGYTS. The CDR3 nucleotides are TGTGCCAGCAGTGGTCTGCCTCGGGCCTATGGCTACACCTCC.

This clonotype was counted ten times or more. This chain connects TRBV2 to TRBJ1-4, with D unresolved. V lost 10 bases and J 8 bases, leaving 23 bases between the germline ends. The CDR3 is 15 amino acids. Looked up from germline, CDR1 is SNHLY and CDR2 is FYNNEI. Here the CDR3 reads CAIYSRVPSPEKLFF. CDR3 nucleotides: TGTGCCATCTACTCCCGGGTCCCATCGCCGGAAAAACTGTTTTTT.

The chain couples TRBV7-6 to TRBJ2-7; TRBD2 agrees at 7 bases. The CDR3 is 15 residues long. The germline gives CDR1 SGHVS, CDR2 FNYEAQ. The junction had 9 bases not matched to a gene; V was cut back by 5 bases and J by 2 bases. The CDR3 coding sequence is TGTGCCAGCAGCCATGCGGGAGCGGTCCCCTACGAGCAGTACTTC. Its translation is CASSHAGAVPYEQYF. Using reference TRBV7-6 and TRBJ2-7 for the parts outside the CDR3, the full variable domain is GAGVSQSPRYKVTKRGQDVALRCDPISGHVSLYWYRQALGQGPEFLTYFNYEAQQDKSGLPNDRFSAERPEGSISTLTIQRTEQRDSAMYRCASSHAGAVPYEQYFGPGTRLTVT.

The V call is TRBV2, the J call TRBJ1-4, with no clear D. The germline gives CDR1 SNHLY, CDR2 FYNNEI. V was shortened by 1 base and J by 5 bases, with 11 bases between the two germline ends. The CDR3 totals 15 residues. The CDR3 DNA sequence: TGTGCCAGCAGTGAAGACGGGCGGAGGAATGAAAAACTGTTTTTT. Translated, it gives CASSEDGRRNEKLFF.

The gene calls are TRBV29-1 and TRBJ2-6, with unresolved D. Germline CDR1 and CDR2: SQVTM and ANQGSEA. V was shortened by 0 bases and J by 0 bases, with 6 bases between the two germline ends. CDR3 length: 15 amino acids. This chain's CDR3 is CSVEEAPSGANVLTF. In DNA form, the CDR3 reads TGCAGCGTTGAAGAAGCACCCTCTGGGGCCAACGTCCTGACTTTC.

Ten or more counts support this clonotype. The gene calls are TRBV2 and TRBJ1-4, with D tentatively TRBD1 (5 bases). There are 15 residues in the CDR3. Looked up from germline, CDR1 is SNHLY and CDR2 is FYNNEI. V was cut by 3 bases and J by 0 bases, with 8 bases left in between. The CDR3 protein is CASSDRAATNEKLFF. The CDR3 DNA reads TGTGCCAGCAGTGACAGGGCCGCAACTAATGAAAAACTGTTTTTT.

CDR3 in DNA: TGTGCCAGCAGCTTGGGCGGGAGGGCCGGCGAGCAGTACTTC. Translating it yields CASSLGGRAGEQYF. This rearrangement joins TRBV7-9 to TRBJ2-5; TRBD2 matches at 9 bases. The tail of the sequence fits TRBJ2-7 better, so the J call may be wrong. CDR3 length: 14 residues. Germline-derived CDR1 and CDR2 are SEHNR and FQNEAQ (reference sequence).

The chain couples TRBV7-9 to TRBJ1-1, with 7 bases matching TRBD1. The trim removed 11 bases at V and 3 bases at J, leaving 6 bases unmatched. Germline CDR1 SEHNR, CDR2 FQNEAQ (reference sequence). CDR3 length: 12 residues. CDR3 sequence (DNA): TGTGCCCCGGGACAGAGGGACACTGAAGCTTTCTTT. This encodes CAPGQRDTEAFF.

This clonotype appeared once. A clone one base away is much larger, so this may be a read error. This sequence joins TRBV11-2 and TRBJ2-7, with D possibly TRBD2 on 6 matching bases. CDR1 SGHAT and CDR2 FQNNGV come from the germline V gene. The CDR3 totals 15 residues. V was cut by 1 base and J by 3 bases, with 13 bases left in between. CDR3 protein: CASSLGPGRGYEQYF. DNA for the CDR3: TGTGCCAGCAGCTTAGGACCGGGGCGGGGCTACGAGCAGTACTTC. The full variable domain, with the rest looked up from reference TRBV11-2 and TRBJ2-7, is EAGVAQSPRYKIIEKRQSVAFWCNPISGHATLYWYQQILGQGPKLLIQFQNNGVVDDSQLPKDRFSAERLKGVDSTLKIQPAKLEDSAVYLCASSLGPGRGYEQYFGPGTRLTVT.

This chain joins TRBV5-6 and TRBJ2-5, with 9 nucleotides matching TRBD1. CDR1 and CDR2 (germline): SGHDT, YYEEEE. The CDR3 is 15 amino acids. V gave up 4 bases and J gave up 3 bases; unmatched junction bases: 7. The CDR3 here is CASSHPTGGEETQYF. The CDR3, as DNA: TGTGCCAGCAGCCACCCGACAGGGGGGGAAGAGACCCAGTACTTC.

The sample holds a few counts of this clonotype. The J gene is TRBJ2-5, the V gene TRBV20-1, with D possibly TRBD2 on 5 matching bases. Trimming cost V 0 bases and J 5 bases, with 10 bases left between them. CDR1 and CDR2 (germline): DFQATT, SNEGSKA (reference sequence). The CDR3 length is 13 residues. The CDR3 DNA is TGCAGTGCTAGAGATGGGCGAGGGGAGACCCAGTACTTC. Its protein is CSARDGRGETQYF.

The V gene is TRBV7-3, the J gene TRBJ2-7; TRBD1 aligns across 9 bases. The CDR3 contains 14 residues. Germline assignment: CDR1 SGHTA and CDR2 FQGTGA. Trimming cost V 5 bases and J 7 bases; bases outside gene matches: 9. In DNA, the CDR3 is TGTGCCAGCAGCCAAGTCGGGACAGGGCAAGAGCAGTACTTC. This codes for CASSQVGTGQEQYF. The variable domain in full, completed from reference TRBV7-3 and TRBJ2-7, reads GAGVSQTPSNKVTEKGKYVELRCDPISGHTALYWYRQSLGQGPEFLIYFQGTGAADDSGLPNDRFFAVRPEGSVSTLKIQRTERGDSAVYLCASSQVGTGQEQYFGPGTRLTVT.

Here the CDR3 reads CASSQRAGTNEKLFF. As DNA, the CDR3 is TGTGCCAGCAGCCAACGGGCGGGGACTAATGAAAAACTGTTTTTT. The rearrangement uses TRBV7-6 and TRBJ1-4; D is undetermined. This CDR3 is 15 amino acids long. The V and J ends lost 5 bases and 2 bases respectively, with 12 bases between them. CDR1 is SGHVS and CDR2 is FNYEAQ in the germline V gene.